This T cell receptor beta chain was observed in a study of blood T cells in healthy people across ages. PBMCs, at least 6.5 million per sample, were isolated. CDR3 length equals 15 residues. Germline V gene sequence: CDR1 SEHNR, CDR2 FQNEAQ (reference sequence). On this clonotype: Its matching antigen is unknown. Germline is not matched at one junction end, which may reflect a read error.

Together with a sample-barcoded 5' primer, a J-beta primer mix was included in a second PCR lasting about 6 to 11 cycles. TCRdb called the 5' RACE reads again in MiXCR, with one record for every CDR3 protein. The data show roughly 730,000 distinct CDR3 sequences, more than 55% seen once. Study results and caveats: Older age coincided with a roughly linear decline in TCR beta diversity per million T cells. Both higher diversity and more naive CD4+ cells marked long-lived donors when set against aged donors.

The V call is TRBV7-9, the J call TRBJ2-5; TRBD2 matches at 8 bases. The sample consisted of blood. The receptor was derived from a man in his forties or fifties in good health. The CDR3, as DNA: TGTGCCAGCGGCTTGCCCAAGGGACTAGGAGAGACCCAGTACTTC. This encodes CASGLPKGLGETQYF.